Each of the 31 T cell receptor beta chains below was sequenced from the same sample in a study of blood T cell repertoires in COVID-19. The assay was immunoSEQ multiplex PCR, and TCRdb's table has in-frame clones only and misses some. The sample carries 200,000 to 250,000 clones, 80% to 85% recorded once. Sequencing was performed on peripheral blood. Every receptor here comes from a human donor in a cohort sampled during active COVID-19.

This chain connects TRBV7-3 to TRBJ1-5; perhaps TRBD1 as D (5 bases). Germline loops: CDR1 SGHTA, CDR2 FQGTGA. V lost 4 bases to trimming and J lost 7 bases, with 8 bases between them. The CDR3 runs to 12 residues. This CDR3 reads CASSSQGQPQHF. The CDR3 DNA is TGTGCCAGCAGCTCGCAGGGACAGCCCCAGCATTTT.

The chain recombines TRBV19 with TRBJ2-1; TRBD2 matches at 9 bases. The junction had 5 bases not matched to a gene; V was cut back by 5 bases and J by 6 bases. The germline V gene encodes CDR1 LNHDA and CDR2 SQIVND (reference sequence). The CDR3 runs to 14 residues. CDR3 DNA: TGTGCCAGTAGTGGCCTAGCGGGAACCAATGAGCAGTTCTTC. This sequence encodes CASSGLAGTNEQFF.

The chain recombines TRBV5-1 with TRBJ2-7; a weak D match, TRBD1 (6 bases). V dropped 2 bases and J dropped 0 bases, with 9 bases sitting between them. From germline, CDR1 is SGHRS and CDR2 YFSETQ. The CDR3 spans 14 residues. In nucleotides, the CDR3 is TGCGCCAGCAGCTTTAGGGGGAGCTCCTACGAGCAGTACTTC. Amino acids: CASSFRGSSYEQYF.

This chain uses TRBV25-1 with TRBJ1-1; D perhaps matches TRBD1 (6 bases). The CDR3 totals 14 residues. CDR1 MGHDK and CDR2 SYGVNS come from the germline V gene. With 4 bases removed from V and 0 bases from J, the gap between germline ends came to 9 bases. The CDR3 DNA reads TGTGCCAGCAGTGTAGGACAGATGAACACTGAAGCTTTCTTT. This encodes CASSVGQMNTEAFF. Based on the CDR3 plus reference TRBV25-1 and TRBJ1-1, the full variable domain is EADIYQTPRYLVIGTGKKITLECSQTMGHDKMYWYQQDPGMELHLIHYSYGVNSTEKGDLSSESTVSRIRTEHFPLTLESARPSHTSQYLCASSVGQMNTEAFFGQGTRLTVV.

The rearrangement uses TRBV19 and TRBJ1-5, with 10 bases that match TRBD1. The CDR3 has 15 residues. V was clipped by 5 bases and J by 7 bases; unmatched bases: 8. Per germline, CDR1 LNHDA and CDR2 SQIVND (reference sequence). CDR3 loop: CASSARTGGRQPQHF. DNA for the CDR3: TGTGCCAGTAGTGCTCGGACAGGGGGGAGGCAGCCCCAGCATTTT.

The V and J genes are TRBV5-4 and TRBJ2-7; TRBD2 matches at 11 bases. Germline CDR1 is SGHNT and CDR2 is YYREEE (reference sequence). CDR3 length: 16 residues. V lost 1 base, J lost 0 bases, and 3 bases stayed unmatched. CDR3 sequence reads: CASSLLGTSGSYEQYF. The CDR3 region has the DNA TGTGCCAGCAGCTTGTTGGGGACTAGCGGCTCCTACGAGCAGTACTTC.

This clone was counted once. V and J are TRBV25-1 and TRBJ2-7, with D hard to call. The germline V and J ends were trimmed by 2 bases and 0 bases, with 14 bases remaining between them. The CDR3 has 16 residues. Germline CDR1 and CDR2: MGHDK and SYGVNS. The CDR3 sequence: CASSEGSRFPSYEQYF. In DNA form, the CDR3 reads TGTGCCAGCAGTGAAGGGTCCAGGTTTCCCTCCTACGAGCAGTACTTC.

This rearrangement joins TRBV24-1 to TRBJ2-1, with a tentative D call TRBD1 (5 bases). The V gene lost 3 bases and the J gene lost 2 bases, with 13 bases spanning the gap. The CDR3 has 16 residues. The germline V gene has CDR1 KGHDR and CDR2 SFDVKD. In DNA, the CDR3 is TGTGCCACCAGTGATCAGCAGGGCCAGCCCTACAATGAGCAGTTCTTC. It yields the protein CATSDQQGQPYNEQFF.

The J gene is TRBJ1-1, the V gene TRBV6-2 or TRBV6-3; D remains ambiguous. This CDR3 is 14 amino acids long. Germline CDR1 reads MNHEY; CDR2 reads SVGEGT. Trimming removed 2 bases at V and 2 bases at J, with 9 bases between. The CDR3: CASSYGRLNTEAFF. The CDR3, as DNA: TGTGCCAGCAGTTACGGCAGACTTAACACTGAAGCTTTCTTT.

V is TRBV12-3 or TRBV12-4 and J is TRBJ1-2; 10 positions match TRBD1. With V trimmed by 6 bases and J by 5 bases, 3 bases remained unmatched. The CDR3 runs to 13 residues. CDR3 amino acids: CASRDRGEYGYTF. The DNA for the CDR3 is TGTGCCAGCAGGGACAGGGGGGAATATGGCTACACCTTC.

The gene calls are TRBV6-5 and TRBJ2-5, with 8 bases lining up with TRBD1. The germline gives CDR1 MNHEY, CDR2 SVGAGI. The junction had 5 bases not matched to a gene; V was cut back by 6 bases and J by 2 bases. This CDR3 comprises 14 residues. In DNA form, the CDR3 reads TGTGCCAGCAGCCGGGGGACAGGTCAAGAGACCCAGTACTTC. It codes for CASSRGTGQETQYF.

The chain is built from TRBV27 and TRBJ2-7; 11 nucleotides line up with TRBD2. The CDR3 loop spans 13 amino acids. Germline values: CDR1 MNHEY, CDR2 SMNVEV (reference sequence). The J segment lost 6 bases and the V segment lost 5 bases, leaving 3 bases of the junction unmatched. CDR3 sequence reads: CASSLLAGGEQYF. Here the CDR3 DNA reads TGTGCCAGCAGTCTTCTAGCGGGAGGCGAGCAGTACTTC.

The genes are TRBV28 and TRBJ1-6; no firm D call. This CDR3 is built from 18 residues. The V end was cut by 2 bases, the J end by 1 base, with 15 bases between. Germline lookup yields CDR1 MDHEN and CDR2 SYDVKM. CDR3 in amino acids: CASSLNSGRRSYNSPLHF. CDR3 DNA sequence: TGTGCCAGCAGTTTAAACTCCGGGAGGAGGTCCTATAATTCACCCCTCCACTTT.

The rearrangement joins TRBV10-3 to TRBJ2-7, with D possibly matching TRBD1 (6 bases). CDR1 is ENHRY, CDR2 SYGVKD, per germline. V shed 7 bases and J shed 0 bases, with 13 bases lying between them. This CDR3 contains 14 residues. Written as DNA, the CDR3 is TGTGCCATCACCCGGGACACCGACTCCTACGAGCAGTACTTC. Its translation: CAITRDTDSYEQYF.

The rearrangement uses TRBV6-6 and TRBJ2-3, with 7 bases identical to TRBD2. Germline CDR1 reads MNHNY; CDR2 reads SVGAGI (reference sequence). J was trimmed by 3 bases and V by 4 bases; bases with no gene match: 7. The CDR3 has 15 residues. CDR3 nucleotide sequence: TGTGCCAGCAGTTGGGCTAGCGGTGGTACAGATACGCAGTATTTT. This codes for CASSWASGGTDTQYF.

CDR3 DNA: TGTGCCAGCAGTTTAAACAGACCCCCTTCCTACGAGCAGTACTTC. Protein sequence: CASSLNRPPSYEQYF. The chain carries TRBV28 and TRBJ2-7; D is unresolved. The CDR3 runs 15 residues. Germline CDR1 reads MDHEN; CDR2 reads SYDVKM. V gave up 2 bases and J gave up 1 base, with 12 bases separating them.

For the CDR3, the DNA is TGTGCCAGCAGCTTGGCCAGGGCCTACGAGCAGTACTTC. Encoded protein: CASSLARAYEQYF. The chain joins TRBV7-8 to TRBJ2-7; possibly TRBD1 for D (5 bases). Trimming left V 3 bases short and J 2 bases short, with 8 bases between. The germline V gene encodes CDR1 SGHVS and CDR2 FQNEAQ. The CDR3 extends over 13 amino acids.

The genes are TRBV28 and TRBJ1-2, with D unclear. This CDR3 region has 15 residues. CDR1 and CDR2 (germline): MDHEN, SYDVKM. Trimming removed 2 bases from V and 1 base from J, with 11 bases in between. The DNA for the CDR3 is TGTGCCAGCAGTTTACGCAGACTAGTTAACTATGGCTACACCTTC. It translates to CASSLRRLVNYGYTF.

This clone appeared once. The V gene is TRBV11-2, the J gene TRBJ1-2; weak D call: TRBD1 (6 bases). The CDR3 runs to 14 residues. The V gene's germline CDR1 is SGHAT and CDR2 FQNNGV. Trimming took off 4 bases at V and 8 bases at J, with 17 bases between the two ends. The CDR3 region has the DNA TGTGCCAGCAGCTACAGGGTGGAACTCTCCGGCTACACCTTC. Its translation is CASSYRVELSGYTF.

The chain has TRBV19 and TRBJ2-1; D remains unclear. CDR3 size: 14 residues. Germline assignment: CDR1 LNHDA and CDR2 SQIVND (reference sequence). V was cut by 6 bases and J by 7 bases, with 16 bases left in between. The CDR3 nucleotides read TGTGCCAGTAGCTTCAGGCTAAGCAATAATGAGCAGTTCTTC. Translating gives CASSFRLSNNEQFF.

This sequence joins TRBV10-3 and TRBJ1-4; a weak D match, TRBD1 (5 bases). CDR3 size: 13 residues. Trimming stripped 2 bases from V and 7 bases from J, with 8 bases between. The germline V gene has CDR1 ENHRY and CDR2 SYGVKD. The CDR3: CAISERGFEKLFF. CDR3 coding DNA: TGTGCCATCAGTGAGAGGGGTTTTGAAAAACTGTTTTTT.

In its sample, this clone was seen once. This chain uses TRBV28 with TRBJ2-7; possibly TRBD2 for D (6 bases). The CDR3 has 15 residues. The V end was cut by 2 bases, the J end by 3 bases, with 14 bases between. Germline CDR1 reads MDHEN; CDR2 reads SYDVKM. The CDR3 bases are TGTGCCAGCAGTTTAACCATTCGACTAGACTACGAGCAGTACTTC. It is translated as CASSLTIRLDYEQYF. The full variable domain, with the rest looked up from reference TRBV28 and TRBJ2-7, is DVKVTQSSRYLVKRTGEKVFLECVQDMDHENMFWYRQDPGLGLRLIYFSYDVKMKEKGDIPEGYSVSREKKERFSLILESASTNQTSMYLCASSLTIRLDYEQYFGPGTRLTVT.

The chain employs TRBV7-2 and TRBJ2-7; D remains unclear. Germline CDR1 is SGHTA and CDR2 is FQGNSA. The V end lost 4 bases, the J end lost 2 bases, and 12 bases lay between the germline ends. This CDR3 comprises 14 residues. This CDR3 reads CASSWLGSPYEQYF. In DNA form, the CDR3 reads TGTGCCAGCAGCTGGTTGGGCAGTCCCTACGAGCAGTACTTC.

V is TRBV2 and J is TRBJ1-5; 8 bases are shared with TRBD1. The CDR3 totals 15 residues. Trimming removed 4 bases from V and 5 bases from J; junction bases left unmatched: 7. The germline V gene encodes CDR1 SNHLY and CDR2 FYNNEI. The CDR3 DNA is TGTGCCAGCAGTGTGGAGGACAGGGAGGATCAGCCCCAGCATTTT. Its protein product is CASSVEDREDQPQHF.

The CDR3 here is CALIRDNDYEQYF. The DNA for the CDR3 is TGTGCCTTGATTCGGGACAACGACTACGAGCAGTACTTC. The chain combines TRBV30 with TRBJ2-7; tentative D call: TRBD1 (6 bases). Germline V gene lookup returns CDR1 GTSNPN and CDR2 SVGIG (reference sequence). The CDR3 runs 13 residues. V lost 7 bases to trimming and J lost 3 bases, with 16 bases between them.

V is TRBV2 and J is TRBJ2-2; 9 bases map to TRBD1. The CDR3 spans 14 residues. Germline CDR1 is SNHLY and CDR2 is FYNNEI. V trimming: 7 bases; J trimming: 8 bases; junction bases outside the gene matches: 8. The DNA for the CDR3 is TGTGCCAGCACAGGACAGGGGCCCAGGGGGGAGCTGTTTTTT. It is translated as CASTGQGPRGELFF.

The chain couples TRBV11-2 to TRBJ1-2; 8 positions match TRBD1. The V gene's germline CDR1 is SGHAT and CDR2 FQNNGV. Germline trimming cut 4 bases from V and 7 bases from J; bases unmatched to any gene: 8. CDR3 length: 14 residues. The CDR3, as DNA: TGTGCCAGCAGCTCCGGGACAGGCTTCGTTGGCTACACCTTC. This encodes CASSSGTGFVGYTF.

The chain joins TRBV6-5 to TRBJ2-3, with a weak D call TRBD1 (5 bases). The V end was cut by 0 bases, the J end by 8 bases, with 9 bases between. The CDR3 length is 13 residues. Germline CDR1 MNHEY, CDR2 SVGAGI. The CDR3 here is CASSYSLQGTQYF. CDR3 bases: TGTGCCAGCAGTTACTCTCTTCAGGGTACGCAGTATTTT.

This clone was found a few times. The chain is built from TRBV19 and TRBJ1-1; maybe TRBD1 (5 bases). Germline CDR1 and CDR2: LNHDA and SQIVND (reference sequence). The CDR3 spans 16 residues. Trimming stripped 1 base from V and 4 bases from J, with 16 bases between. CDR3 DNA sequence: TGTGCCAGTAGTATAGGGGGGGTCCCCCTTGTCACTGAAGCTTTCTTT. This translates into CASSIGGVPLVTEAFF.

CDR3 protein: CATGTSGRTTDTQYF. CDR3 coding DNA: TGTGCCACGGGGACTAGCGGGAGAACAACAGATACGCAGTATTTT. This chain uses TRBV15 with TRBJ2-3; TRBD2 matches at 14 bases. The CDR3 is 15 amino acids. V dropped 9 bases and J dropped 3; count of bases not matched to a gene: 5. Germline CDR1 reads LNHNV; CDR2 reads YYDKDF (reference sequence).

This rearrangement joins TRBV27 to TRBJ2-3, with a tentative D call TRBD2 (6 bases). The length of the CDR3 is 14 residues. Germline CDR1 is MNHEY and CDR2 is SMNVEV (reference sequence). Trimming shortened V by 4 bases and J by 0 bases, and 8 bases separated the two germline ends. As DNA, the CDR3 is TGTGCCAGCAGTTACGGGAGCAGCACAGATACGCAGTATTTT. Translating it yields CASSYGSSTDTQYF.